This entry features one TCR beta chain sequence. Its specificity is unknown. Treatment described: 10-day PBMC culture with coronavirus spike peptide pools or control peptides (ViraFEST assay). Germline CDR1 DFQATT, CDR2 SNEGSKA (reference sequence). The CDR3 has 12 amino acids. V was clipped by 5 bases and J by 5 bases, with 13 bases between them. The Oncomine TCR Beta short-read assay was what sequenced the DNA obtained from cultured CD4+ T cells. One entry per CDR3 protein, called by TCRdb with MiXCR from the PCR reads. The sample holds 17,000 or so distinct CDR3 sequences, around two fifths seen once. These data originate in a study of vaccination and CD4 T cells after COVID-19.

The chain recombines TRBV20-1 with TRBJ2-7; TRBD1 might be the D (6 bases). The sequencing sample was made of CD4+ T cells from blood, cultured in vitro. The TCR originated in a human donor who had recovered from COVID-19. For the CDR3, the DNA is TGCAGTGCTCGACGGACAGCCGACGAGCAGTACTTC. Encoded protein: CSARRTADEQYF.